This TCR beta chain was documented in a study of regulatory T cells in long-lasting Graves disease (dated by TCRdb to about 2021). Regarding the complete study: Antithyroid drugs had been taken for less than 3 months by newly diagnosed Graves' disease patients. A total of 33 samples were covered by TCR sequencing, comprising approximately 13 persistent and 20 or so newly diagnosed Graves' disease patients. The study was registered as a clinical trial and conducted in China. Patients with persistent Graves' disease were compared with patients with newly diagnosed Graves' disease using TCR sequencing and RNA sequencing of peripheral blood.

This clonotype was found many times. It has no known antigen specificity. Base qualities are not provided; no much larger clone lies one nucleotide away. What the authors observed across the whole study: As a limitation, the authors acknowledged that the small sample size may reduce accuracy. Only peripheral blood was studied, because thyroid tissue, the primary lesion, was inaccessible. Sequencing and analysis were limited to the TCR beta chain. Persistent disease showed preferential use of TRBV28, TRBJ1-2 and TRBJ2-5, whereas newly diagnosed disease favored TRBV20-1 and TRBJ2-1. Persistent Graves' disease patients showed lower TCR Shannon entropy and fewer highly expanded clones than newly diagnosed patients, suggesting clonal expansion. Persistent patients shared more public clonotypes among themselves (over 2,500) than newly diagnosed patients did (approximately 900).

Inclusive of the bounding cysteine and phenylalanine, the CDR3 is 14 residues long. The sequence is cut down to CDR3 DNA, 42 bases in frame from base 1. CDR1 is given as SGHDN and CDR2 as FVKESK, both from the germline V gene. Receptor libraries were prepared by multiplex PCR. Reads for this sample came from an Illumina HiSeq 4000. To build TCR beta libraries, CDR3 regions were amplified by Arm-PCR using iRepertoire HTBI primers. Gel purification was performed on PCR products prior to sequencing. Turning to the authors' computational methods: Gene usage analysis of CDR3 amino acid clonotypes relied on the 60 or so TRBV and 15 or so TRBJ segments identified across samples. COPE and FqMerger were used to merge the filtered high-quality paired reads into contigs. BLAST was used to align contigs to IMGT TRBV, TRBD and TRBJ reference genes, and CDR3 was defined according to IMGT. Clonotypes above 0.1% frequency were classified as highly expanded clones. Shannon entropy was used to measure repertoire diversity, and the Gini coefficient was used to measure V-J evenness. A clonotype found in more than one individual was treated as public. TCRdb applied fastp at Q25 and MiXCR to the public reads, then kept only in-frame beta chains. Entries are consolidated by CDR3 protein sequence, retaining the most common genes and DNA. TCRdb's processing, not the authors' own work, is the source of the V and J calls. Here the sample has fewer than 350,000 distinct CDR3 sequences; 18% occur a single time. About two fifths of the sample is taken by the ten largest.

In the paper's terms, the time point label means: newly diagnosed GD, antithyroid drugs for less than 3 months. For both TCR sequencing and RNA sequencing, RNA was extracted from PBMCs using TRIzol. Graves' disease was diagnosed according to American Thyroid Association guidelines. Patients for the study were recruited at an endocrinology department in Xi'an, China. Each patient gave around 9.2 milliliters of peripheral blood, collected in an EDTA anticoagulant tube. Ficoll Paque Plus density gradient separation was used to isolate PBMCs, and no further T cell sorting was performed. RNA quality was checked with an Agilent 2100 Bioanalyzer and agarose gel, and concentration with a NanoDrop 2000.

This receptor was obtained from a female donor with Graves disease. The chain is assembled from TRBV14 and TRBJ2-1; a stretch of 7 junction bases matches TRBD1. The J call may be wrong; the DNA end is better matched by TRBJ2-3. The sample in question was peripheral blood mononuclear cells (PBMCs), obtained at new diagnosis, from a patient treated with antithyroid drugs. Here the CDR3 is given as CASSYRDRQDTQYF. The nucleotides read TGTGCCAGCAGTTACCGGGACAGACAAGATACGCAGTATTTT.